One sample yielded the 5 T cell receptor beta chains listed below, sequenced in a study of blood T cell repertoires in COVID-19. Here immunoSEQ multiplex PCR was the method, and the copy in TCRdb shows in-frame clones only, minus some. The data contain 250,000 to 350,000 clones, about 86% of them singletons. The sequenced material came from peripheral blood. The receptor set was obtained from a person aged 65 to 85 with COVID-19, enrolled during active disease.

V is TRBV28 and J is TRBJ2-7; perhaps TRBD2 as D (5 bases). Per the germline V gene, CDR1 is MDHEN and CDR2 is SYDVKM. With 2 bases removed from V and 4 bases from J, the gap between germline ends came to 12 bases. The length of the CDR3 is 14 residues. In nucleotides, the CDR3 is TGTGCCAGCAGTTTAGAACGTCGGGGTTACGAGCAGTACTTC. Translated: CASSLERRGYEQYF. The variable domain in full, completed from reference TRBV28 and TRBJ2-7, reads DVKVTQSSRYLVKRTGEKVFLECVQDMDHENMFWYRQDPGLGLRLIYFSYDVKMKEKGDIPEGYSVSREKKERFSLILESASTNQTSMYLCASSLERRGYEQYFGPGTRLTVT.

J is TRBJ2-7 and V is TRBV11-3; D perhaps matches TRBD1 (6 bases). This CDR3 region has 13 residues. Trimming stripped 5 bases from V and 0 bases from J, with 8 bases between. The germline gives CDR1 SGHNT, CDR2 YENEEA. CDR3 DNA sequence: TGTGCCAGCAGCCCGGACAGCTCCTACGAGCAGTACTTC. Its protein product is CASSPDSSYEQYF.

J is TRBJ2-7 and V is TRBV28, with TRBD1 matching over 11 bases. V shed 4 bases, J shed 4 bases, and the junction held 6 bases outside the gene matches. This CDR3 has 15 residues. Looked up from germline, CDR1 is MDHEN and CDR2 is SYDVKM. CDR3 amino acids: CASSSPGQGEYEQYF. For the CDR3, the DNA is TGTGCCAGCAGTTCCCCGGGACAGGGGGAATACGAGCAGTACTTC.

As DNA, the CDR3 is TGTGCCAGCAGCAACACAGCCTATCAGCCCCAGCATTTT. This translates into CASSNTAYQPQHF. The chain recombines TRBV7-9 with TRBJ1-5; D call uncertain. Germline assignment: CDR1 SEHNR and CDR2 FQNEAQ (reference sequence). V gave up 5 bases and J gave up 5 bases, with 10 bases separating them. CDR3 size: 13 residues. Based on the CDR3 plus reference TRBV7-9 and TRBJ1-5, the full variable domain is DTGVSQNPRHKITKRGQNVTFRCDPISEHNRLYWYRQTLGQGPEFLTYFQNEAQLEKSRLLSDRFSAERPKGSFSTLEIQRTEQGDSAMYLCASSNTAYQPQHFGDGTRLSIL.

V gene TRBV7-7 combines with J gene TRBJ2-5, with 7 positions matching TRBD1. V dropped 5 bases and J dropped 5; count of bases not matched to a gene: 14. CDR1 is SSHAT and CDR2 is FNYEAQ in the germline V gene (reference sequence). The CDR3 consists of 16 residues. The CDR3 DNA follows: TGTGCCAGCAGCGGCGCACAGGGGCCAGGTCCGGAGACCCAGTACTTC. Protein product: CASSGAQGPGPETQYF. Drawing the rest from reference TRBV7-7 and TRBJ2-5, the complete variable domain is GAGVSQSPRYKVTKRGQDVTLRCDPISSHATLYWYQQALGQGPEFLTYFNYEAQPDKSGLPSDRFSAERPEGSISTLTIQRTEQRDSAMYRCASSGAQGPGPETQYFGPGTRLLVL.